This T cell receptor beta chain comes out of a study of OX40 agonist ivuxolimab in advanced cancers. Study overall: The patients' treatment was ivuxolimab, an agonistic anti-OX40 (CD134) antibody. Dose-escalation patients suffered from hepatocellular carcinoma, melanoma, renal cell or head and neck cancer.

Assay: immunoSEQ multiplex PCR; the TCRdb copy retains only in-frame clones and omits some. Of tens of thousands of clones listed, approximately 86% are singletons. Overall study findings and caveats: Fewer expanded clones were found on average in CD4+ than in CD8+ T cells.

About this clone: The antigen remains unidentified.

Trimming cost V 3 bases and J 12 bases, with 15 bases left between them. Germline CDR1 GTSNPN, CDR2 SVGIG (reference sequence). CDR3 length equals 12 residues. The chain uses TRBV30 and TRBJ1-5; D is unclear. Sample: CD4+ or CD8+ T cells sorted from blood, taken in a trial of the OX40 agonist ivuxolimab. This clonotype was obtained from an adult with an advanced solid tumor such as melanoma, head and neck, liver or kidney cancer. CDR3: CAWSPEGEVQHF. In DNA form, the CDR3 reads TGTGCCTGGAGCCCCGAGGGAGAGGTCCAGCATTTT.